This TCR beta chain is drawn from a study of blood T cell repertoires in COVID-19. On the study more broadly: Sites in the United States, Italy and Spain provided acute and convalescent COVID-19 samples.

Unmatched junction bases numbered 7, after V lost 5 bases and J lost 8 bases. The germline CDR1 and CDR2 sequences are PRHDT and FYEKMQ (reference sequence). This CDR3 contains 14 residues. Sequenced by immunoSEQ multiplex PCR; TCRdb stores in-frame clones only, minus some. In the table there are some 370,000 clones, more than 70% of which are singletons. The rearrangement uses TRBV13 and TRBJ1-2; the match to TRBD1 covers 11 bases. The sample comprised peripheral blood. This TCR came from a middle-aged man with acute or convalescent COVID-19. The DNA of the CDR3 is TGTGCCAGCAGCACGGGACAGGGGGTTAGCGGCTACACCTTC. It specifies CASSTGQGVSGYTF.